Sequencing of this T cell receptor beta chain was carried out in a study of T cells in Graves' hyperthyroidism and ophthalmopathy. A few counts support this clonotype. What was amplified from RNA transcripts were TCR beta CDR3 regions. HTBI primers were the set used in a first-round RT-PCR of the TCR CDR3. MiXCR was run by TCRdb on the multiplex PCR reads, yielding one entry per CDR3 protein. The data contain hundreds of thousands of distinct CDR3 sequences, just under 45% of them singletons. Germline CDR1 and CDR2: LNHDA and SQIVND (reference sequence). The V end lost 6 bases, the J end lost 5 bases, and 16 bases lay between the germline ends. The CDR3 covers 14 residues.

The sequence derives from an adult man with Graves' disease, either hyperthyroidism or ophthalmopathy (not recorded which). This rearrangement joins TRBV19 to TRBJ1-2; possibly TRBD1 for D (6 bases). Material: peripheral blood or thyroid tissue (not recorded which). CDR3 coding DNA: TGTGCCAGTAGGTACAGGGATTTGGGGTATGGCTACACCTTC. It yields the protein CASRYRDLGYGYTF.